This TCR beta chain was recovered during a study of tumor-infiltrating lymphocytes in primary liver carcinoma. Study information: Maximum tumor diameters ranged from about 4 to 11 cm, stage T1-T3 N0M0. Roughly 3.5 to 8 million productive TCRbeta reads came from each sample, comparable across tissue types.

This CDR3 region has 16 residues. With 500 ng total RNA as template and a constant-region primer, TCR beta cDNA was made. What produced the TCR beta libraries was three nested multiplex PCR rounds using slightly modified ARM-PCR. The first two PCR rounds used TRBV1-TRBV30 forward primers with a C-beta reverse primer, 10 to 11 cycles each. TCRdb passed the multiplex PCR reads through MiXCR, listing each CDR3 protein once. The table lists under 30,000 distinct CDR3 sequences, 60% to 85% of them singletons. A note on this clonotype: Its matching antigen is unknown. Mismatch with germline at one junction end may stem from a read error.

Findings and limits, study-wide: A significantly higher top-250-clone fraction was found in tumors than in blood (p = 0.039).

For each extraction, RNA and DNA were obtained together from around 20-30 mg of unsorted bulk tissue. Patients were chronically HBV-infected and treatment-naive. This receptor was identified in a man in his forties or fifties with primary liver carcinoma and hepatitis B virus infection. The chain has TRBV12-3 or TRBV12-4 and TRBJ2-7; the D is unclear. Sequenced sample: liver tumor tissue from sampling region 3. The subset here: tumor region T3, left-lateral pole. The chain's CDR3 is CASCLIGSDSSYEQYF. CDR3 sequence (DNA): TGTGCCAGCTGTTTAATAGGCTCCGATAGCTCCTATGAGCAGTACTTC.